The source of this T cell receptor (beta chain) is a study of regulatory T cells in long-lasting Graves disease. Arm-PCR of CDR3 regions and iRepertoire HTBI primers were used to build TCR beta libraries. TCRdb called the multiplex PCR reads again in MiXCR, with one record for every CDR3 protein. The sample shows 350,000 to 550,000 distinct CDR3 sequences, approximately 14% of them seen only once. This clonotype has a handful of counts. Regarding time point: newly diagnosed GD, antithyroid drugs for less than 3 months. RNA extracted from PBMCs served as the sequencing template. Looked up from germline, CDR1 is ENHRY and CDR2 is SYGVKD. The CDR3 loop spans 14 amino acids. The V and J ends lost 8 bases and 3 bases, in that order; junction bases with no gene match: 5. These data were likewise used in another study, on T cells in Graves' hyperthyroidism and ophthalmopathy. As reported in that work: Stability of Graves' hyperthyroidism was defined as absent ophthalmopathy progression within 18 months.

The sequences come from peripheral blood mononuclear cells (PBMCs), collected at new diagnosis, from a patient treated with antithyroid drugs. This receptor was taken from a woman in her 50s with Graves disease. The chain joins TRBV10-3 to TRBJ2-1, with 9 bases that match TRBD2. CDR3 sequence reads: CAIAGGPLYNEQFF. CDR3 nucleotide sequence: TGTGCCATCGCGGGAGGGCCTCTCTACAATGAGCAGTTCTTC.